This T cell receptor beta chain was found in a study of human T cells and chemical hapten exposure. At the level of the study: Enrolled patients were predominantly female and had alopecia areata, totalis or universalis. From small differences in pooled library volume came most of the variation in per-sample TCR yields.

A few counts support this clonotype. The antigen remains unidentified. Time point defined: patch test 2, 6 weeks after DPC sensitization. Noted treatment: therapeutic diphenylcyclopropenone sensitization with weekly scalp DPC. Total RNA was isolated from unfractionated whole blood. Study observations and caveats: The presence of alopecia in the donors means their immune response may differ from healthy people's.

One entry per CDR3 protein, called by TCRdb with MiXCR from the RACE reads. The table has 120,000 to 150,000 distinct CDR3 sequences, about an eighth seen once; the top ten hold around 1.4%. Losses at the gene ends were 6 bases for V and 8 bases for J; bases not matched to a gene: 12. Germline assignment: CDR1 LNHDA and CDR2 SQIVND (reference sequence). CDR3 length equals 15 residues. Specimen: whole blood, collected in connection with sensitization to the hapten diphenylcyclopropenone (DPC). The chain uses TRBV19 and TRBJ1-2, with TRBD1 identical over 10 bases. This TCR derives from a woman between 50 and 59 years old with alopecia areata. Some clones in this sample may be carry-over from other donors' samples. CDR3 in amino acids: CASRLYMGQGPGYTF. The CDR3 DNA reads TGTGCCAGTAGACTGTACATGGGACAGGGGCCCGGCTACACCTTC.